The present TCR beta chain was sequenced within a study of blood T cell repertoires in COVID-19. For the study at large: Samples taken during acute and convalescent COVID-19 were collected in the United States, Italy and Spain.

Under the authors' procedure: Nucleated cell counts were estimated from reference gene primer amplification. Assay used: immunoSEQ multiplex PCR; TCRdb lists only in-frame clones, some missing. V and J calls and clone size are those listed in that table; D and trimming were worked out from the DNA. The sample holds 150,000 or so clones, approximately 90% seen once. This receptor was identified in a woman aged 40-49 years with acute or convalescent COVID-19. The sample was peripheral blood.

The CDR3 DNA follows: TGTGCCAAAGGACCGACAAGGGGGGATACGCAGTATTTT. This encodes CAKGPTRGDTQYF. The V call is TRBV2, the J call TRBJ2-3, with D perhaps matching TRBD1 (6 bases). Trimming took 10 bases from V and 6 from J, leaving 17 bases between them. In germline, CDR1 is SNHLY, CDR2 FYNNEI. The CDR3 sequence is 13 residues long.